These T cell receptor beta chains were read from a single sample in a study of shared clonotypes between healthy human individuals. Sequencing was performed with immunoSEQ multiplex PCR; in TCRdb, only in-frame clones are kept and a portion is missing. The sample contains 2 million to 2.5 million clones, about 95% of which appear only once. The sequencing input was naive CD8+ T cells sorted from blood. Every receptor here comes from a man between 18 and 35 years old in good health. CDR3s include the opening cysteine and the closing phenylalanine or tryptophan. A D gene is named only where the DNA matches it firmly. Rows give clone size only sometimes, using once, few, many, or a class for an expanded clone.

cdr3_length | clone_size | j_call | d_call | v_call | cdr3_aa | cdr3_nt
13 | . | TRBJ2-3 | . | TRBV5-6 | CASSLLSPDTQYF | TGTGCCAGCAGCCTACTATCCCCAGATACGCAGTATTTT
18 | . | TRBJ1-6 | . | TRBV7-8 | CASSLEVLESEDNSPLHF | TGTGCCAGCAGCTTAGAGGTGTTAGAGTCAGAAGATAATTCACCCCTCCACTTT
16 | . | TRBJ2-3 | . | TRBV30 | CAWTPGGPPSTDTQYF | TGTGCCTGGACTCCCGGGGGGCCCCCCAGCACAGATACGCAGTATTTT
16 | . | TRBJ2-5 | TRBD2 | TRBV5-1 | CASSLAPSGVQETQYF | TGCGCCAGCAGCTTGGCACCTAGCGGGGTGCAAGAGACCCAGTACTTC
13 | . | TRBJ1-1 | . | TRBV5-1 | CASSLSGTTEAFF | TGCGCCAGCAGCCTATCCGGGACGACGGAAGCTTTCTTT
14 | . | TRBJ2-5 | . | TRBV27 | CASSFNGGKETQYF | TGTGCCAGCAGTTTTAACGGGGGAAAGGAGACCCAGTACTTC
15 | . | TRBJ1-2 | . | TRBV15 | CATSSHPGDTGGYTF | TGTGCCACCAGCAGCCATCCCGGGGACACGGGCGGCTACACCTTC
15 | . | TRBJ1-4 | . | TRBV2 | CASSAGVGPNEKLFF | TGTGCCAGCAGTGCGGGGGTAGGGCCGAATGAAAAACTGTTTTTT
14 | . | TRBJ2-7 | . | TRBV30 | CAWSVRSGDYEQYF | TGTGCCTGGAGTGTACGCAGCGGTGACTACGAGCAGTACTTC
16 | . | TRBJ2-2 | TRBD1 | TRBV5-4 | CASSIDRGLGTGELFF | TGTGCCAGCAGCATAGACAGGGGGCTTGGCACCGGGGAGCTGTTTTTT
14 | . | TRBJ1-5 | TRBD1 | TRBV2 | CASTGGMSNQPQHF | TGTGCCAGCACAGGGGGTATGAGCAATCAGCCCCAGCATTTT
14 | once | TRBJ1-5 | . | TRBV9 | CASSATGMNQPQHF | TGTGCCAGCAGCGCTACAGGGATGAATCAGCCCCAGCATTTT
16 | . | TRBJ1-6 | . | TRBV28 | CASSLRHTLGNSPLHF | TGTGCCAGCAGTTTAAGGCACACACTAGGAAATTCACCCCTCCACTTT
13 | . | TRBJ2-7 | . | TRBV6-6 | CASSPPQDYEQYF | TGTGCCAGCAGTCCCCCTCAGGACTACGAGCAGTACTTC
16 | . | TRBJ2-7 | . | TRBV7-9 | CASSLDWLGGSYEQYF | TGTGCCAGCAGCTTAGACTGGCTGGGGGGTTCCTACGAGCAGTACTTC
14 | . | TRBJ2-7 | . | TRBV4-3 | CASSPGYLSYEQYF | TGCGCCAGCAGCCCCGGGTACCTCTCCTACGAGCAGTACTTC
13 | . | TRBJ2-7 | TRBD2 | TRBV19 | CATHAGGSYEQYF | TGTGCCACCCATGCGGGGGGTTCCTACGAGCAGTACTTC
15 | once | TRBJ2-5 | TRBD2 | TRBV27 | CASSGWEGDQETQYF | TGTGCCAGCAGTGGATGGGAGGGCGACCAAGAGACCCAGTACTTC
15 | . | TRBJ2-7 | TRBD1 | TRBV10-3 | CAISEEGTGPYEQYF | TGTGCCATCAGTGAGGAGGGGACAGGCCCCTACGAGCAGTACTTC
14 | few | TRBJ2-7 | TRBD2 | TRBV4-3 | CASSQGLAKYEQYF | TGCGCCAGCAGCCAGGGACTAGCGAAGTACGAGCAGTACTTC
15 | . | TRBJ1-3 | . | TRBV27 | CASSFKMASGNTIYF | TGTGCCAGCAGTTTTAAAATGGCGTCTGGAAACACCATATATTTT
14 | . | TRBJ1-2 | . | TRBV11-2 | CASSSNLAPYGYTF | TGTGCCAGCAGCTCCAACCTTGCCCCCTATGGCTACACCTTC
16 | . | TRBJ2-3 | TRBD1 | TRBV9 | CASSVDAGGLGGTQYF | TGTGCCAGCAGCGTAGATGCAGGGGGCTTAGGAGGTACGCAGTATTTT
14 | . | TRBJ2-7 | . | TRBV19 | CASSVDSEHYEQYF | TGTGCCAGTAGTGTGGACAGTGAACACTACGAGCAGTACTTC
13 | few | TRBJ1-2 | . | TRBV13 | CASSLRRNYGYTF | TGTGCCAGCAGCTTACGGCGGAATTATGGCTACACCTTC
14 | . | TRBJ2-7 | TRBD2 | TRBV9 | CASSVSGGTYEQYF | TGTGCCAGCAGCGTAAGCGGGGGGACTTACGAGCAGTACTTC
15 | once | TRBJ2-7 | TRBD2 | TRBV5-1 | CASSPEGGGIYEQYF | TGCGCCAGCAGCCCGGAGGGCGGGGGGATTTACGAGCAGTACTTC
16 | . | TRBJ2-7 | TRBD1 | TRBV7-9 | CASSPPPGQGGDEQYF | TGTGCCAGCAGCCCCCCCCCGGGACAGGGAGGCGACGAGCAGTACTTC
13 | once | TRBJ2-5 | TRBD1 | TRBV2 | CASIKQGEETQYF | TGTGCCAGCATAAAACAGGGGGAAGAGACCCAGTACTTC
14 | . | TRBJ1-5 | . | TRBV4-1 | CASSQDRSNQPQHF | TGCGCCAGCAGCCAAGATCGAAGCAATCAGCCCCAGCATTTT
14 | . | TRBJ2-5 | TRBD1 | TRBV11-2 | CASSLTGGQETQYF | TGTGCCAGCAGCCTAACAGGGGGCCAAGAGACCCAGTACTTC
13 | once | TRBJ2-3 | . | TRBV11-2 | CASSLGMGDTQYF | TGTGCCAGCAGCTTGGGTATGGGAGATACGCAGTATTTT
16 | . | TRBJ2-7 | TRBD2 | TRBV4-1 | CASSQATSGGTYEQYF | TGCGCCAGCAGCCAAGCGACTAGCGGGGGTACCTACGAGCAGTACTTC
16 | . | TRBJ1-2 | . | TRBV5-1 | CASSSAPTDTRYGYTF | TGCGCCAGCAGCTCGGCCCCTACCGACACCCGCTATGGCTACACCTTC
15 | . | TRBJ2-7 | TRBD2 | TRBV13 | CASSPPGTTGYEQYF | TGTGCCAGCAGCCCACCCGGGACTACCGGATACGAGCAGTACTTC
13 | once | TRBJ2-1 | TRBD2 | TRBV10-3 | CAIKTSGFNEQFF | TGTGCCATCAAAACTAGCGGCTTCAATGAGCAGTTCTTC
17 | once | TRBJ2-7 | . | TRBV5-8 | CASSSPLGFRVTYEQYF | TGTGCCAGCAGCTCCCCCCTGGGATTCCGAGTCACCTACGAGCAGTACTTC
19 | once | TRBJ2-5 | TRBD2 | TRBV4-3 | CASSRLDPTSGSSEETQYF | TGCGCCAGCAGCCGCCTCGATCCCACTAGCGGGAGCTCTGAAGAGACCCAGTACTTC
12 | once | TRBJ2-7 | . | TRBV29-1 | CSVWTSSYEQYF | TGCAGCGTATGGACCAGCTCCTACGAGCAGTACTTC
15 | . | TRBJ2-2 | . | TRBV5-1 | CASSFGPHRTGELFF | TGCGCCAGCAGCTTTGGACCCCACCGTACCGGGGAGCTGTTTTTT
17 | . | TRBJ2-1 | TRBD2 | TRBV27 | CASSLLLAGALVDEQFF | TGTGCCAGCAGTTTACTCCTAGCGGGGGCCCTAGTCGATGAGCAGTTCTTC
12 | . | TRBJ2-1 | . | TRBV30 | CAWSVFGDEQFF | TGTGCCTGGAGTGTCTTTGGGGATGAGCAGTTCTTC
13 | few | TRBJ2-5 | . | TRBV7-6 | CASSLDSGETQYF | TGTGCCAGCAGCCTGGACAGTGGAGAGACCCAGTACTTC
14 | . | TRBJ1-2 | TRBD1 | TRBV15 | CATSSRTGNYGYTF | TGTGCCACCAGCTCGCGGACAGGGAACTATGGCTACACCTTC
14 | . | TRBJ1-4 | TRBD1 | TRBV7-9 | CASSPGQGNEKLFF | TGTGCCAGCAGCCCAGGACAGGGTAATGAAAAACTGTTTTTT
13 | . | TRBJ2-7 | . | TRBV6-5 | CASSYSLGDEQYF | TGTGCCAGCAGTTACTCTCTAGGCGACGAGCAGTACTTC
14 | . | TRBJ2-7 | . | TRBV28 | CASSLIQGTSEQYF | TGTGCCAGCAGTTTAATACAGGGAACGAGTGAGCAGTACTTC
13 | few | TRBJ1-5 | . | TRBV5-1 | CASSSDGGQPQHF | TGCGCCAGCAGCTCGGACGGCGGGCAGCCCCAGCATTTT
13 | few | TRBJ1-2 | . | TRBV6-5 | CASSLGPSYGYTF | TGTGCCAGCAGCCTGGGACCGAGCTATGGCTACACCTTC
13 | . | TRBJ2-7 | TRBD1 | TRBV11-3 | CASSPGQEAEQYF | TGTGCCAGCAGCCCGGGACAGGAAGCCGAGCAGTACTTC
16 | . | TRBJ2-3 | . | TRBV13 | CASSPTRWGSTDTQYF | TGTGCCAGCAGCCCTACTAGGTGGGGGAGCACAGATACGCAGTATTTT
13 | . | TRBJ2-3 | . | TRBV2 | CASSDWSGDTQYF | TGTGCCAGCAGTGATTGGAGCGGTGATACGCAGTATTTT
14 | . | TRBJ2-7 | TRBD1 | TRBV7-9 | CASSSPGQGYEQYF | TGTGCCAGCAGCTCCCCCGGACAGGGGTACGAGCAGTACTTC
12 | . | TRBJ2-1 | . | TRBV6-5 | CASSYVSTEQFF | TGTGCCAGCAGTTACGTCTCGACTGAGCAGTTCTTC